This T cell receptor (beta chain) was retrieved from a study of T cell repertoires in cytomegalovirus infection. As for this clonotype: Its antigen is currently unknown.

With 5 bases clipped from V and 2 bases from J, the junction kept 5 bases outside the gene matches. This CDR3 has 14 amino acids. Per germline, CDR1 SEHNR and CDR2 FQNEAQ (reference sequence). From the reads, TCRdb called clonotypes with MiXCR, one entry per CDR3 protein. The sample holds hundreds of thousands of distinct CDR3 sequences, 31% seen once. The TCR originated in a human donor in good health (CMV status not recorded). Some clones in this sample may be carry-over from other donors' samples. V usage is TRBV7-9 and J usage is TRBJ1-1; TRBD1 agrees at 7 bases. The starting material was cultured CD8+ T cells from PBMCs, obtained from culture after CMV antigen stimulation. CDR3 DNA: TGTGCCAGCAGCCACCGGGACAGAAACACTGAAGCTTTCTTT. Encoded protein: CASSHRDRNTEAFF.